This record covers a single T cell receptor beta chain. The antigen remains undetermined. CDR1 is MDHEN, CDR2 SYDVKM, per germline. The CDR3 loop spans 15 amino acids. V was shortened by 0 bases and J by 1 base, with 10 bases between the two germline ends. These data come from a study of cytomegalovirus exposure and HLA in healthy donors. Study results and limitations: Later analysis placed DRB1 highest and HLA-C lowest in TCR association rates, which differed by HLA locus. Presence/absence results assume similar sequencing depth per donor, which may not hold.

The PCR ran on 60 Vbeta and 13 Jbeta primers. The protocol was immunoSEQ multiplex PCR, while the TCRdb copy is restricted to in-frame clones and leaves out a portion. The table has about 230,000 clones, approximately 81% seen once; the top ten hold 1.3%. What was sequenced was PBMCs. The chain recombines TRBV28 with TRBJ2-7; possible D gene TRBD2, 5 bases. This receptor was identified in a human donor in good health. The CDR3 spells CASSLWAQRSYEQYF. CDR3 sequence (DNA): TGTGCCAGCAGTTTATGGGCCCAGCGGTCCTACGAGCAGTACTTC.